This T cell receptor (beta chain) comes out of a study of blood T cell repertoires in COVID-19 (dated by TCRdb to 2018 to 2020). Regarding the complete study: Samples from collaborators originated in the United States, Italy and Spain and spanned both the acute and convalescent phases of COVID-19. The repertoires were released in a freely available public database intended as a resource for research on the immune response to SARS-CoV-2. The material from the prospective study consisted of cDNA or gDNA derived from T cells, B-cell-depleted T cells, or PBMCs. Subjects who had been exposed to COVID-19, were actively infected with it, or had recovered from it provided the deeply sampled blood TCRbeta repertoires that made up the dataset. The samples were drawn from two sources: the first 160 participants of the ongoing ImmuneRACE study, and approximately 1,300 subjects contributed by 6 global collaborators. Where HLA class I and class II types were available, the types were taken from metadata supplied by the sample provider, not from assay-based typing. The sample metadata nearly always contained a de-identified subject ID, COVID-19 status, age in years and sex. The paper as a whole reports these results and caveats: Clinical and demographic metadata were provided uncurated, with the amount varying by source and participant.

TCRbeta CDR3 regions were amplified from genomic DNA by means of the immunoSEQ Assay, a bias-controlled multiplex PCR. Regarding the original processing steps: The number of nucleated cells in each sample was estimated by amplification of reference gene primers within the assay. To quantify the absolute abundance of each unique TCRbeta CDR3 rearrangement, sequence reads were collapsed and filtered. For each sample, productive Simpson clonality was calculated by taking the square root of Simpson's diversity index across productive rearrangements. TCRdb carries this immuneACCESS record with in-frame sequences only. Its versions omit some clonotypes, under half of them owing to an unresolved V gene in the studies checked, with the rest unexplained. The D gene and trimming were derived from the DNA, and the V and J assignments and clone size from that table. The table for this sample lists approximately 280,000 clones; about 86% of them were counted only once. The ten biggest clones cover about 2.2% of the sample.

V is reduced by 2 bases and J by 3 bases, leaving a spacing of 7 bases between them. CDR1 MNHEY and CDR2 SVGAGI are derived from the germline V gene. The CDR3 numbers 13 residues from cysteine through phenylalanine. Only CDR3 DNA remains: 39 bases, in frame from the first base. As for this clone: It has no known antigen specificity. No much larger clonotype is one base removed from it; base qualities were not supplied.

Another Seattle source contributed samples from volunteer blood donors who had recovered from COVID-19. The collaborating institutions used their own protocols to collect whole blood in K2EDTA tubes. For TCRbeta analysis, collaborators shipped samples in one of three forms: frozen whole blood, isolated PBMCs, or DNA extracted from either of those sample types. The chain is encoded by TRBV6-5 joined to TRBJ1-1; the D segment cannot be called with confidence. Sample: peripheral blood. The origin of this receptor is a woman aged 25 to 39 who had recovered from COVID-19. Here is the DNA: TGTGCCAGCAGTTACGTACGGGACACTGAAGCTTTCTTT. Its translation is CASSYVRDTEAFF.